What follows are 30 T cell receptor beta chains derived from one specimen sequenced in a study of T cells in Graves' hyperthyroidism and ophthalmopathy. The source material, RNA transcripts, was used to amplify TCR beta CDR3 regions. Primed by the HTBI set, a first-round RT-PCR was run on the TCR CDR3. MiXCR was run by TCRdb on the multiplex PCR reads, yielding one entry per CDR3 protein. The sample has approximately 210,000 distinct CDR3 sequences, 17% seen once; the top ten hold approximately 50%. Sequencing was carried out using blood. These receptors came from a man aged 45 to 65 with Graves' hyperthyroidism.

CDR3 sequence: CSALDRDSTYNEQFF. DNA of the CDR3: TGCAGTGCTTTAGACCGGGACTCAACTTACAATGAGCAGTTCTTC. V usage is TRBV20-1 and J usage is TRBJ2-1; tentatively, D is TRBD2 (6 bases). V shed 5 bases and J shed 4 bases, with 18 bases lying between them. The CDR3 length is 15 residues. Germline V CDR1 and CDR2: DFQATT, SNEGSKA (reference sequence).

This clonotype appeared once. A junction end diverges from the germline sequence, so it may reflect a read error. The rearrangement joins TRBV10-1 to TRBJ1-2; D is uncertain. Per germline, CDR1 WNHNN and CDR2 SYGVQD (reference sequence). The CDR3 spans 13 residues. CDR3 DNA sequence: TGCGCCAGCAGTGAAATGAGGGCGGCTGGCTGCACCTTC. Its protein product is CASSEMRAAGCTF.

This clonotype was detected ten times or more. J is TRBJ2-5 and V is TRBV7-6, with D uncertain. The germline V and J ends were trimmed by 0 bases and 1 base, with 6 bases remaining between them. This CDR3 contains 14 residues. Germline CDR1 and CDR2: SGHVS and FNYEAQ. The CDR3 DNA reads TGTGCCAGCAGCTTAGCGGCAACCCAAGAGACCCAGTACTTC. Protein product: CASSLAATQETQYF.

The sample holds many counts of this clonotype. The gene calls are TRBV12-3 or TRBV12-4 and TRBJ2-5; D uncertain. The ends were cut back, 7 bases at V and 1 base at J, with 10 bases in the middle. The CDR3 length is 13 residues. In nucleotides, the CDR3 is TGTGCCAGCACCGCCGGCAGCCAAGAGACCCAGTACTTC. As protein: CASTAGSQETQYF.

The chain is built from TRBV29-1 and TRBJ1-1, with 8 bases matching TRBD1. CDR3 length equals 13 residues. Germline values: CDR1 SQVTM, CDR2 ANQGSEA. After removal of 7 bases from V and 1 base from J, the junction contained 5 bases not matched to a gene. The CDR3 bases are TGCAGCGCCAGGGGGCCCGAGAACACTGAAGCTTTCTTT. Amino acid sequence: CSARGPENTEAFF.

Ten or more counts support this clonotype. The chain joins TRBV12-3 or TRBV12-4 to TRBJ2-7; 7 bases map to TRBD2. V was pared by 3 bases and J by 3 bases, with 8 bases of the junction left unmatched. This CDR3 is 15 amino acids long. CDR3 sequence (DNA): TGTGCCAGCAGTTTCCTGGCTAGCGGAGACTACGAGCAGTACTTC. Protein sequence: CASSFLASGDYEQYF.

This clonotype was seen at least ten times. This chain uses TRBV24-1 with TRBJ1-5; D might be TRBD1 (6 bases). The germline gives CDR1 KGHDR, CDR2 SFDVKD. Deletions cut 5 bases from V and 3 bases from J, with 16 bases between. This CDR3 region has 16 residues. CDR3 protein: CATSGSRGRFNQPQHF. The CDR3 DNA follows: TGTGCCACCAGTGGAAGCAGGGGTAGATTCAATCAGCCCCAGCATTTT.

This clonotype was seen repeatedly, ten times or more. The V call is TRBV5-8, the J call TRBJ2-7; 7 nucleotides agree with TRBD1. V lost 3 bases and J lost 2; bases outside the gene matches: 8. The length of the CDR3 is 15 residues. The V gene's germline CDR1 is SGHTS and CDR2 YDEGEE. The CDR3 loop is CASSWTGTQAYEQYF. The CDR3 region has the DNA TGTGCCAGCAGCTGGACAGGTACCCAGGCCTACGAGCAGTACTTC.

This clonotype was seen a few times. V is TRBV20-1 and J is TRBJ2-1; D tentatively reads TRBD1 or TRBD2 (6 bases each). The V end lost 1 base, the J end lost 13 bases, and 35 bases lay between the germline ends. Germline assignment: CDR1 DFQATT and CDR2 SNEGSKA (reference sequence). CDR3 length: 19 residues. The CDR3 coding sequence is TGCAGTGCTAGAGGGGGGGACATTTCCTTAGGGTTGCATTTTGGGATACAGTTCTTC. This sequence encodes CSARGGDISLGLHFGIQFF.

Many counts were recorded for this clonotype. This chain connects TRBV5-1 to TRBJ2-5; D is perhaps TRBD2 (6 bases). Looked up from germline, CDR1 is SGHRS and CDR2 is YFSETQ. The length of the CDR3 is 13 residues. The germline V and J ends were trimmed by 4 bases and 5 bases, with 12 bases remaining between them. CDR3 DNA: TGCGCCAGCAGCACCGGGACTTTGGAGACCCAGTACTTC. Translation gives CASSTGTLETQYF.

The sample holds a few counts of this clonotype. This chain links TRBV5-1 with TRBJ2-1; tentative D call: TRBD2 (6 bases). The V gene lost 4 bases and the J gene lost 0 bases, with 17 bases spanning the gap. The germline V gene has CDR1 SGHRS and CDR2 YFSETQ. CDR3 size: 17 residues. The CDR3 region has the DNA TGCGCCAGCAGCCATGTGACCCGGAGGGACTCCTACAATGAGCAGTTCTTC. Its protein is CASSHVTRRDSYNEQFF.

This sequence joins TRBV30 and TRBJ2-3; D perhaps matches TRBD1 (6 bases). The CDR3 runs 15 residues. Germline V CDR1 and CDR2: GTSNPN, SVGIG (reference sequence). Between the trimmed V and J ends, which lost 0 bases and 0 bases, there was a span of 10 bases. The CDR3 DNA reads as TGTGCCTGGAGTGTCGGACAGATTAGCACAGATACGCAGTATTTT. This encodes CAWSVGQISTDTQYF. Together with reference TRBV30 and TRBJ2-3, the CDR3 gives the full variable domain: SQTIHQWPATLVQPVGSPLSLECTVEGTSNPNLYWYRQAAGRGLQLLFYSVGIGQISSEVPQNLSASRPQDRQFILSSKKLLLSDSGFYLCAWSVGQISTDTQYFGPGTRLTVL.

There are a few counts of this clonotype. This CDR3 reads CASSSTDQGTDTQYF. The CDR3 nucleotides read TGTGCCAGCAGCTCAACTGACCAGGGTACAGATACGCAGTATTTT. The chain joins TRBV11-3 to TRBJ2-3; D may be TRBD1 (5 bases). V was pared by 4 bases and J by 3 bases, with 14 bases between. Germline assignment: CDR1 SGHNT and CDR2 YENEEA. The CDR3 is 15 amino acids.

The J gene is TRBJ2-1, the V gene TRBV19; possible D gene TRBD2, 6 bases. CDR3 length equals 12 residues. V lost 6 bases to trimming and J lost 8 bases, with 11 bases between them. Looked up from germline, CDR1 is LNHDA and CDR2 is SQIVND (reference sequence). In DNA, the CDR3 is TGTGCCAGTAGCACCAGGGAGGATGAGCAGTTCTTC. Its translation is CASSTREDEQFF. The full variable domain, in which reference TRBV19 and TRBJ2-1 provide the parts outside the CDR3, is DGGITQSPKYLFRKEGQNVTLSCEQNLNHDAMYWYRQDPGQGLRLIYYSQIVNDFQKGDIAEGYSVSREKKESFPLTVTSAQKNPTAFYLCASSTREDEQFFGPGTRLTVL.

The sample holds many counts of this clonotype. This rearrangement joins TRBV28 to TRBJ2-2, with D possibly matching TRBD2 (6 bases). V was shortened by 5 bases and J by 2 bases, with 12 bases between the two germline ends. The length of the CDR3 is 15 residues. Germline lookup yields CDR1 MDHEN and CDR2 SYDVKM. DNA of the CDR3: TGTGCCAGCAGTCTCGGGACTTTTAACACCGGGGAGCTGTTTTTT. This translates into CASSLGTFNTGELFF.

This clonotype was observed many times. This chain uses TRBV7-9 with TRBJ1-2, with D hard to call. Trimming took 0 bases from V and 1 from J, leaving 15 bases between them. Per germline, CDR1 SEHNR and CDR2 FQNEAQ (reference sequence). This CDR3 region has 17 residues. In nucleotides, the CDR3 is TGTGCCAGCAGCTTAGCGGATTGGGGAAAGGGTAACTATGGCTACACCTTC. It specifies CASSLADWGKGNYGYTF.

This clonotype was observed at least ten times. The V gene is TRBV6-2 or TRBV6-3, the J gene TRBJ2-2, with D perhaps matching TRBD2 (6 bases). This CDR3 is 16 amino acids long. From germline, CDR1 is MNHEY and CDR2 SVGEGT. Trimming pared 6 bases from V and 4 bases from J, leaving 18 bases between. CDR3 nucleotides: TGTGCCAGCAGCCCCGGACTACACGGGGCCACCGGGGAGCTGTTTTTT. This sequence encodes CASSPGLHGATGELFF.

This clonotype was picked up many times. The chain is built from TRBV12-3 or TRBV12-4 and TRBJ2-7, with 13 bases matching TRBD2. The CDR3 extends over 15 amino acids. The ends lost 6 bases at V and 6 bases at J; junction bases unmatched: 8. The CDR3 protein is CASSQGLAGVSEQYF. CDR3 DNA sequence: TGTGCCAGCAGCCAAGGACTAGCGGGAGTATCCGAGCAGTACTTC.

This clonotype came up a few times. V and J are TRBV14 and TRBJ2-5; maybe TRBD1 (6 bases). Trimming cost V 2 bases and J 4 bases, with 11 bases left between them. This CDR3 has 14 amino acids. CDR1 and CDR2 (germline): SGHDN, FVKESK. CDR3 protein: CASSQYTGSETQYF. The CDR3 nucleotides read TGTGCCAGCAGCCAATACACAGGGTCAGAGACCCAGTACTTC.

This clonotype has ten or more counts. V and J are TRBV10-2 and TRBJ2-1, with TRBD2 matching over 13 bases. Germline loops: CDR1 WSHSY, CDR2 SAAADI. The CDR3 spans 16 residues. Trimming removed 3 bases from V and 8 bases from J; junction bases left unmatched: 7. In DNA, the CDR3 is TGCGCCAGCAGTGATAGGACTAGCGGGAGTTATTATGAGCAGTTCTTC. It encodes CASSDRTSGSYYEQFF.

CDR3: CASSLNRHGYTF. DNA of the CDR3: TGCGCCAGCAGCTTGAACAGACATGGCTACACCTTC. The V call is TRBV5-1, the J call TRBJ1-2, with D hard to call. The germline CDR1 and CDR2 sequences are SGHRS and YFSETQ. CDR3 length: 12 residues. V was clipped by 1 base and J by 6 bases, with 7 bases between them. Supplemented by reference TRBV5-1 and TRBJ1-2, the full variable domain reads KAGVTQTPRYLIKTRGQQVTLSCSPISGHRSVSWYQQTPGQGLQFLFEYFSETQRNKGNFPGRFSGRQFSNSRSEMNVSTLELGDSALYLCASSLNRHGYTFGSGTRLTVV.

The sample holds a few counts of this clonotype. The chain employs TRBV30 and TRBJ2-1, with D possibly TRBD2 on 5 matching bases. The CDR3 runs 16 residues. The V and J ends lost 1 base and 5 bases respectively, with 18 bases between them. Germline values: CDR1 GTSNPN, CDR2 SVGIG (reference sequence). CDR3 DNA: TGTGCCTGGAGTGGTAGCGCCCTCGTGCGGGACAATGAGCAGTTCTTC. As protein: CAWSGSALVRDNEQFF.

As to this clonotype: A much larger clone differs from this one at a single base, so this may be a read error. The rearrangement links TRBV30 to TRBJ2-7; 9 bases align to TRBD2. CDR3 size: 13 residues. The germline V gene encodes CDR1 GTSNPN and CDR2 SVGIG (reference sequence). CDR3: CAWSVGAGGEQHF. CDR3 bases: TGTGCCTGGAGTGTAGGAGCGGGAGGCGAGCAGCACTTC.

This clonotype was found many times. The chain uses TRBV12-3 or TRBV12-4 and TRBJ1-6, with D unclear. The CDR3 runs 15 residues. V was shortened by 4 bases and J by 6 bases, with 13 bases between the two germline ends. The CDR3, as DNA: TGTGCCAGCAGTTCCCGGCCAATTCCTAATTCACCCCTCCACTTT. Translated, it gives CASSSRPIPNSPLHF.

This clonotype came up many times. V and J are TRBV28 and TRBJ2-1; perhaps TRBD2 as D (5 bases). Germline values: CDR1 MDHEN, CDR2 SYDVKM. This CDR3 is built from 15 residues. V shed 2 bases and J shed 0 bases, with 8 bases lying between them. CDR3 region: CASSLGESSYNEQFF. In nucleotides, the CDR3 is TGTGCCAGCAGTTTAGGGGAGAGCTCCTACAATGAGCAGTTCTTC.

The chain couples TRBV3-1 to TRBJ2-5; tentatively, D is TRBD1 (6 bases). The CDR3 is 13 amino acids. The germline V gene has CDR1 LGHDT and CDR2 YNNKEL (reference sequence). V was shortened by 5 bases and J by 5 bases, with 12 bases between the two germline ends. Here the CDR3 reads CASSFLRGETQYF. The CDR3 DNA sequence: TGTGCCAGCAGCTTTCTAAGGGGGGAGACCCAGTACTTC.

The gene calls are TRBV20-1 and TRBJ2-3; TRBD1 matches 9 bases. The CDR3 totals 15 residues. V lost 6 bases to trimming and J lost 6 bases; unmatched junction nucleotides: 13. Germline loops: CDR1 DFQATT, CDR2 SNEGSKA (reference sequence). The CDR3 protein is CSAQTGQGVSDTQYF. The CDR3 DNA follows: TGCAGTGCGCAGACGGGACAGGGCGTTTCCGATACGCAGTATTTT.

This clonotype was observed a few times. The V gene is TRBV28, the J gene TRBJ2-7, with 9 bases aligning to TRBD1. Per germline, CDR1 MDHEN and CDR2 SYDVKM. The CDR3 covers 15 residues. Trimming removed 3 bases from V and 2 bases from J; junction bases left unmatched: 5. CDR3 protein: CASSFIYRGPYEQYF. The CDR3 region has the DNA TGTGCCAGCAGTTTTATCTACAGGGGGCCCTACGAGCAGTACTTC.

This clonotype was detected many times. This chain links TRBV18 with TRBJ2-7, with D perhaps matching TRBD1 or TRBD2 (6 bases each). Germline CDR1 reads KGHSH; CDR2 reads LQKENI. The V end lost 4 bases, the J end lost 0 bases, and 16 bases lay between the germline ends. The CDR3 covers 16 residues. The CDR3 nucleotides are TGTGCCAGCTCACGGGTCCGGGGGCAAATCTCCTACGAGCAGTACTTC. It is translated as CASSRVRGQISYEQYF. Combining the CDR3 with reference TRBV18 and TRBJ2-7 gives the whole variable domain NAGVMQNPRHLVRRRGQEARLRCSPMKGHSHVYWYRQLPEEGLKFMVYLQKENIIDESGMPKERFSAEFPKEGPSILRIQQVVRGDSAAYFCASSRVRGQISYEQYFGPGTRLTVT.

This clonotype was counted between two and nine times. The chain combines TRBV5-1 with TRBJ1-1; D not certain. The V end was cut by 0 bases, the J end by 9 bases, with 12 bases between. Looked up from germline, CDR1 is SGHRS and CDR2 is YFSETQ. The CDR3 totals 13 residues. The CDR3, as DNA: TGCGCCAGCAGCTTGGTGGGTCAGGAGCAAGCTTTCTTT. Amino acids: CASSLVGQEQAFF.